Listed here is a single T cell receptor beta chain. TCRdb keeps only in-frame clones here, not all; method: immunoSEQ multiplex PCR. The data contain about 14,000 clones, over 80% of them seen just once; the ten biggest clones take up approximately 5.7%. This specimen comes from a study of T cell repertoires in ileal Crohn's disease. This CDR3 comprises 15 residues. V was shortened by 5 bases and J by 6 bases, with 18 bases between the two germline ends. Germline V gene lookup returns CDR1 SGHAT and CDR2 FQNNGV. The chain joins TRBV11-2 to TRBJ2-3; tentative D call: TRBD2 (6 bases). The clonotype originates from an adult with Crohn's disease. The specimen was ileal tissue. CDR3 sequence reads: CASSPWGDVGDTQYF. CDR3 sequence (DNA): TGTGCCAGCAGCCCTTGGGGGGACGTGGGTGATACGCAGTATTTT.